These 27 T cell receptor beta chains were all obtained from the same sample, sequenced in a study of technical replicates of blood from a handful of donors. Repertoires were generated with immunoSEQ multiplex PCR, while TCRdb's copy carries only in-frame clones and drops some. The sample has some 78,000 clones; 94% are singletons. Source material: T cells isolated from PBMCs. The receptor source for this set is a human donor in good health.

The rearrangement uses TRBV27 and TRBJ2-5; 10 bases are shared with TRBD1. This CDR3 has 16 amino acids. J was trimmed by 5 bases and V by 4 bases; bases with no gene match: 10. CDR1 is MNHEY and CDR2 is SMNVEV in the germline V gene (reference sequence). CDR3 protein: CASSSYRDRGGETQYF. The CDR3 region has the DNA TGTGCCAGCAGTTCCTACCGGGACAGGGGAGGGGAGACCCAGTACTTC.

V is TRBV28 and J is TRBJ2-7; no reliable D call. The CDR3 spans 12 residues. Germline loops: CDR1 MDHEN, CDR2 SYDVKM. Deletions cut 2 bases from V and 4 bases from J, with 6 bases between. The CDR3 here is CASSLNPYEQYF. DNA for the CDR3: TGTGCCAGCAGTTTAAATCCGTACGAGCAGTACTTC.

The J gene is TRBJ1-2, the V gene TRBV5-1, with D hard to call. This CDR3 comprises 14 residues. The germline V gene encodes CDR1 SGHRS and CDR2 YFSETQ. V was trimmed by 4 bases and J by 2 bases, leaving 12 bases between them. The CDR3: CASSPLILNYGYTF. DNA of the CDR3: TGCGCCAGCAGCCCGCTGATCCTAAACTATGGCTACACCTTC.

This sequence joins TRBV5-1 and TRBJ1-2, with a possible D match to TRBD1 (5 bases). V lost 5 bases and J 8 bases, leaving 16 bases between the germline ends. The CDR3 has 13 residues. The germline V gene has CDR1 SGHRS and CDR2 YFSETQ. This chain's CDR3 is CASSIGESEGYTF. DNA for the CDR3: TGCGCCAGCAGTATAGGGGAATCTGAGGGCTACACCTTC.

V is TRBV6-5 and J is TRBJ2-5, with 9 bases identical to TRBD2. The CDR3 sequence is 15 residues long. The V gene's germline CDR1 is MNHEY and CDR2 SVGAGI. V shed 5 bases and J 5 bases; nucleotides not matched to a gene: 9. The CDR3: CASSIAGVGRETQYF. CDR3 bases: TGTGCCAGCAGTATAGCGGGAGTGGGTCGGGAGACCCAGTACTTC.

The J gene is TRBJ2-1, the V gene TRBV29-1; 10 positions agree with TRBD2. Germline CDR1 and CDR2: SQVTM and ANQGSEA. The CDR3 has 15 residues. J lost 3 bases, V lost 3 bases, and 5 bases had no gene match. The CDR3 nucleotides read TGCAGCGTTGAGATGAGCGGGGGGGGCTACAATGAGCAGTTCTTC. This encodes CSVEMSGGGYNEQFF.

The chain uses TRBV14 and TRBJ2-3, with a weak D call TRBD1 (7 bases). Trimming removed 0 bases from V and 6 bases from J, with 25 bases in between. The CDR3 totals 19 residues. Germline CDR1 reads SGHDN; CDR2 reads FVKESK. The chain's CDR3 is CASSQEMWPSGGRMDTQYF. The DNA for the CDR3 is TGTGCCAGCAGCCAAGAGATGTGGCCGTCAGGGGGGAGAATGGATACGCAGTATTTT.

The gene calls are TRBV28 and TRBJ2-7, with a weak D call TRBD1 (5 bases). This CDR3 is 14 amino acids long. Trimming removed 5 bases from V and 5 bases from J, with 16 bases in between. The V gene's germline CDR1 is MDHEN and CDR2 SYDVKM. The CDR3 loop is CASSARTPHDEQYF. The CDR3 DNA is TGTGCCAGCAGTGCCCGGACACCTCATGACGAGCAGTACTTC. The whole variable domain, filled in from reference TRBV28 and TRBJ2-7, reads DVKVTQSSRYLVKRTGEKVFLECVQDMDHENMFWYRQDPGLGLRLIYFSYDVKMKEKGDIPEGYSVSREKKERFSLILESASTNQTSMYLCASSARTPHDEQYFGPGTRLTVT.

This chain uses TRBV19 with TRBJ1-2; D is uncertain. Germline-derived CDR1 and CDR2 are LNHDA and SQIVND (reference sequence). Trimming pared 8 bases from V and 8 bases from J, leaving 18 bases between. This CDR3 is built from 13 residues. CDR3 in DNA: TGTGCCAGTTTAGTGTATCCTAACGGGGGCTACACCTTC. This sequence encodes CASLVYPNGGYTF.

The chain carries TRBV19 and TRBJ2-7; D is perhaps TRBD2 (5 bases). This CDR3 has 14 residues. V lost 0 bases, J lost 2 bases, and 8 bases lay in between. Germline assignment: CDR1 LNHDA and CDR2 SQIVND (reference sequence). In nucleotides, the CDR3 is TGTGCCAGTAGTATAGATCCGAGGGCCTACGAGCAGTACTTC. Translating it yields CASSIDPRAYEQYF. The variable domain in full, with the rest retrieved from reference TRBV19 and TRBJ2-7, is DGGITQSPKYLFRKEGQNVTLSCEQNLNHDAMYWYRQDPGQGLRLIYYSQIVNDFQKGDIAEGYSVSREKKESFPLTVTSAQKNPTAFYLCASSIDPRAYEQYFGPGTRLTVT.

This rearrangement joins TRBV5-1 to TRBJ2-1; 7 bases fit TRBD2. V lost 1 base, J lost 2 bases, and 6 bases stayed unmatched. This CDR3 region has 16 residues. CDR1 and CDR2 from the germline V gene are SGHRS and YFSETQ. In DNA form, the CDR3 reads TGCGCCAGCAGCTTGAGAACGGGGGGTACCTACAATGAGCAGTTCTTC. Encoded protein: CASSLRTGGTYNEQFF.

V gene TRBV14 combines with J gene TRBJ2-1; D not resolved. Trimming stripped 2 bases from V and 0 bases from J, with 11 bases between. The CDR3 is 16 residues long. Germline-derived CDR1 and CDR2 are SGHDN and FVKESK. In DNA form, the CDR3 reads TGTGCCAGCAGCCAACCAGGCGAACGCTCCTACAATGAGCAGTTCTTC. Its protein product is CASSQPGERSYNEQFF. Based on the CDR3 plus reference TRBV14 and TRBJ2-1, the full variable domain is EAGVTQFPSHSVIEKGQTVTLRCDPISGHDNLYWYRRVMGKEIKFLLHFVKESKQDESGMPNNRFLAERTGGTYSTLKVQPAELEDSGVYFCASSQPGERSYNEQFFGPGTRLTVL.

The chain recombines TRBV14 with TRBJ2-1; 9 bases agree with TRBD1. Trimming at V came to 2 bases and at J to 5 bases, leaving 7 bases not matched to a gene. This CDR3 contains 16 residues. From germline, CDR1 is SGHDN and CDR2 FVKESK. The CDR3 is CASSQWGQGIDNEQFF. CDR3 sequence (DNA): TGTGCCAGCAGCCAATGGGGACAGGGCATCGACAATGAGCAGTTCTTC.

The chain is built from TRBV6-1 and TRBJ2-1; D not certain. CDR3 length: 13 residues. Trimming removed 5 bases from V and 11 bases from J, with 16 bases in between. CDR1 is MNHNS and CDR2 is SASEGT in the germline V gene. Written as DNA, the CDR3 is TGTGCCAGCAGTCCTCACTTCACTGAGAAGCAGTTCTTC. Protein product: CASSPHFTEKQFF.

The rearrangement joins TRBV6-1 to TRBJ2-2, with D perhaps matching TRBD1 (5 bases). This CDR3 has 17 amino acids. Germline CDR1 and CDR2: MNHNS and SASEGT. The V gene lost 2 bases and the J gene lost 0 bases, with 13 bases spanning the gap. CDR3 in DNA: TGTGCCAGCAGTGAATTGGGTCGGACAACGAACACCGGGGAGCTGTTTTTT. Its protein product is CASSELGRTTNTGELFF.

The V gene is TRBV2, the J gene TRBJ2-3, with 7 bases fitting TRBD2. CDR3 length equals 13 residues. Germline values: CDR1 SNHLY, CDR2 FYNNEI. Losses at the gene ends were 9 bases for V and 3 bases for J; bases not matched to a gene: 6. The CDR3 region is CARERLATDTQYF. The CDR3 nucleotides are TGTGCCAGAGAGAGACTAGCTACAGATACGCAGTATTTT. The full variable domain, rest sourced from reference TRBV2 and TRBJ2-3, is EPEVTQTPSHQVTQMGQEVILRCVPISNHLYFYWYRQILGQKVEFLVSFYNNEISEKSEIFDDQFSVERPDGSNFTLKIRSTKLEDSAMYFCARERLATDTQYFGPGTRLTVL.

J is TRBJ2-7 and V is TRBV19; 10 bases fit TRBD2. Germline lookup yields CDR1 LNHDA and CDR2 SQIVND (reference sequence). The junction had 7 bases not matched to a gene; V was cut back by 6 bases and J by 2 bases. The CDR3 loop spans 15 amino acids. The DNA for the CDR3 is TGTGCCAGTAGACGTCGGACTAGCGGAACCTACGAGCAGTACTTC. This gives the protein CASRRRTSGTYEQYF.

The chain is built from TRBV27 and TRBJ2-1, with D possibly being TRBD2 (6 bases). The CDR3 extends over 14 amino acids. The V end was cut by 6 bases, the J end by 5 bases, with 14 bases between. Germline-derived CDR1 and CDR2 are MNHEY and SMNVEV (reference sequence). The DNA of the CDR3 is TGTGCCAGCAGACTAGCCCTACCTGACAATGAGCAGTTCTTC. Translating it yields CASRLALPDNEQFF.

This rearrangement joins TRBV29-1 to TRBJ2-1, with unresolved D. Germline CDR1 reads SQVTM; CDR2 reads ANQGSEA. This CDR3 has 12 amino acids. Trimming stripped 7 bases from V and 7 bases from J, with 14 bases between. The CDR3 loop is CSASQARNEQFF. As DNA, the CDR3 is TGCAGCGCAAGTCAAGCTCGGAATGAGCAGTTCTTC.

The CDR3 DNA is TGCAGCGTTGCAGGGATCGAAGAGACCCAGTACTTC. Protein: CSVAGIEETQYF. The J gene is TRBJ2-5, the V gene TRBV29-1; a weak D match, TRBD1 (5 bases). V was pared by 4 bases and J by 3 bases, with 9 bases between. Germline CDR1 reads SQVTM; CDR2 reads ANQGSEA. CDR3 length equals 12 residues.

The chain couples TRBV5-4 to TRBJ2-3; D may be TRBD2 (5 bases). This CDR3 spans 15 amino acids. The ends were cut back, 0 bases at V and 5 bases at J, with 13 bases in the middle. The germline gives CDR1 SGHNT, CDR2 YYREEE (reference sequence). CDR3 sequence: CASSLGGEGKDTQYF. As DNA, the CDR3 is TGTGCCAGCAGCTTGGGGGGTGAGGGAAAAGATACGCAGTATTTT.

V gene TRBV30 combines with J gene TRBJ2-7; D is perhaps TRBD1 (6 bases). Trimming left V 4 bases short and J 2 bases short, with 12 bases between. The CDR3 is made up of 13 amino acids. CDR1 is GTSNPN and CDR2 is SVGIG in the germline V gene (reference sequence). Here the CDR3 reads CAWTTGFTYEQYF. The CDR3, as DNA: TGTGCCTGGACCACAGGGTTTACCTACGAGCAGTACTTC.

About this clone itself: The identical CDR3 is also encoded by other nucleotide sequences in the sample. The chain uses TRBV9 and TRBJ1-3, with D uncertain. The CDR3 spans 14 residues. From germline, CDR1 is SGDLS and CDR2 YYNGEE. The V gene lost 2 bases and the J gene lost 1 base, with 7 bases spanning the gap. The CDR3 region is CASSVTNSGNTIYF. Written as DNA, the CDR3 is TGTGCCAGCAGCGTGACAAATTCTGGAAACACCATATATTTT.

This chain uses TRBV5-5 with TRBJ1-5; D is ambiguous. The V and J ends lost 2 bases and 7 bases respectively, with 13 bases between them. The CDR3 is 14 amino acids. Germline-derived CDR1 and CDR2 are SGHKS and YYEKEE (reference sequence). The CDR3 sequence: CASSFTEGDQPQHF. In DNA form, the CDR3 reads TGTGCCAGCAGCTTTACAGAGGGCGACCAGCCCCAGCATTTT. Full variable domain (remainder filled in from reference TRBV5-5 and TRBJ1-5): DAGVTQSPTHLIKTRGQQVTLRCSPISGHKSVSWYQQVLGQGPQFIFQYYEKEERGRGNFPDRFSARQFPNYSSELNVNALLLGDSALYLCASSFTEGDQPQHFGDGTRLSIL.

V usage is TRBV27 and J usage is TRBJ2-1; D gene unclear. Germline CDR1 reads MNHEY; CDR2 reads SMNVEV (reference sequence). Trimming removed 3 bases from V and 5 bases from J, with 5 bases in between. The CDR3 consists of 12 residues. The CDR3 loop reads CASSFQNNEQFF. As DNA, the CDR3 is TGTGCCAGCAGTTTCCAAAACAATGAGCAGTTCTTC.

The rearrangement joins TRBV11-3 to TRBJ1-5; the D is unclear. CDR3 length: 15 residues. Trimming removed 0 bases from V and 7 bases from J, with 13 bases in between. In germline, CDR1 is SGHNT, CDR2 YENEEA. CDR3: CASSLDRVSVQPQHF. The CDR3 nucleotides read TGTGCCAGCAGCTTAGATCGGGTTTCAGTCCAGCCCCAGCATTTT.

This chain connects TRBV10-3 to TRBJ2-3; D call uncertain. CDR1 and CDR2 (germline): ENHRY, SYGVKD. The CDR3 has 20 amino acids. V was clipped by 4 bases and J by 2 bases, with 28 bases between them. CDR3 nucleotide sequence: TGTGCCATCAGTGCGACCGACACGGATCTTAAGAGCAAGTACACAGATACGCAGTATTTT. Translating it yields CAISATDTDLKSKYTDTQYF.